These T cell receptor beta chains were read from a single sample in a study of blood T cell repertoires in COVID-19. TCRdb's copy holds only in-frame clones and misses some; the assay was immunoSEQ multiplex PCR. The sample yields 180,000 or so clones, around 85% seen once. The sequencing input was peripheral blood. These receptors all stem from a woman aged 55-75 years with COVID-19, enrolled during active disease. The CDR3 runs from the conserved cysteine through the conserved F or W. D genes are given only for firm matches. Expanded clones get a size class; other rows say once, few or many, or leave the size out.

>TRBV30|once|TRBJ1-4|.
TGTGCCTGGAGTGTACTCGCGAATGAAAAACTGTTTTTT
CAWSVLANEKLFF
>TRBV5-1|.|TRBJ1-4|.
TGCGCCAGCAGCGAAGTAGGGGCGAGGAAACTGTTTTTT
CASSEVGARKLFF
>TRBV27|.|TRBJ2-2|.
TGTGCCAGCAGGGGCGGCACAGGGATCACCGGGGAGCTGTTTTTT
CASRGGTGITGELFF
>TRBV25-1|.|TRBJ2-2|TRBD2
TGTGCCAGCAGTGAATTTATAGCGGGATCGCCCGGGGAGCTGTTTTTT
CASSEFIAGSPGELFF
>TRBV6-5|.|TRBJ2-1|.
TGTGCCAGCAGATTCCTAGGTAATGAGCAGTTCTTC
CASRFLGNEQFF
>TRBV5-1|.|TRBJ2-1|.
TGCGCCAGCAGCTCCAAGGACTCTGGATATGAGCAGTTCTTC
CASSSKDSGYEQFF
>TRBV28|once|TRBJ2-1|.
TGTGCCAGCATGCCTCGACGGGAAGGCAATGAGCAGTTCTTC
CASMPRREGNEQFF
>TRBV7-2|.|TRBJ2-7|TRBD1
TGTGCCAGCAGCTTAGGGACAGGCCCCTCTTACGAGCAGTACTTC
CASSLGTGPSYEQYF
>TRBV5-4|.|TRBJ1-1|.
TGTGCCAGCAGCCCGGAGGTCGGTGACACTGAAGCTTTCTTT
CASSPEVGDTEAFF
>TRBV7-9|.|TRBJ1-1|.
TGTGCCAGCAGCTTACGACGGGACACTGAAGCTTTCTTT
CASSLRRDTEAFF
>TRBV19|.|TRBJ2-7|.
TGTGCCAGTAGTATAGATCTTGGAGAAGCCTACGAGCAGTACTTC
CASSIDLGEAYEQYF
>TRBV2|.|TRBJ1-5|.
TGTGCCAGCAGTGAAGCGGGGATAGGGGCGCCCCAGCATTTT
CASSEAGIGAPQHF
>TRBV5-1|.|TRBJ1-6|.
TGCGCCAGCAGCTTGGCGGGTTGGAATTCACCCCTCCACTTT
CASSLAGWNSPLHF
>TRBV6-5|once|TRBJ2-3|.
TGTGCCAGCAGTTACGAGCCAACCGATACGCAGTATTTT
CASSYEPTDTQYF
>TRBV5-1|.|TRBJ1-6|TRBD1
TGCGCCAGCAGCTGGTCGGACAGGGGATATAATTCACCCCTCCACTTT
CASSWSDRGYNSPLHF
>TRBV5-8|.|TRBJ1-1|TRBD1
TGTGCCAGCAGCTTGTACCTATTCACAGGGGTGACTGAAGCTTTCTTT
CASSLYLFTGVTEAFF
>TRBV6-2/TRBV6-3|.|TRBJ1-1|.
TGTGCCAGCAGTTACTGGGGGCGGGGGACTGAAGCTTTCTTT
CASSYWGRGTEAFF
>TRBV27|.|TRBJ2-7|.
TGTGCCAGCAGCCTAAGGGGATTCGGCTACGAGCAGTACTTC
CASSLRGFGYEQYF
>TRBV7-2|.|TRBJ1-2|.
TGTGCCAGCAGCTTAGAAGGTCGGCAGGGGAACTATGGCTACACCTTC
CASSLEGRQGNYGYTF
>TRBV4-2|.|TRBJ2-5|.
TGTGCCAGCAGCCAAGATAGGGACTGGGGGGTTCTTGGCCAGTACTTC
CASSQDRDWGVLGQYF
>TRBV6-4|.|TRBJ2-7|.
TGTGCCAGCACGGGACTCCTCTCCTACGAGCAGTACTTC
CASTGLLSYEQYF
>TRBV15|.|TRBJ1-2|.
TGTGCCACCAGCACCAGACGGGGAGGCTACACCTTC
CATSTRRGGYTF
>TRBV2|.|TRBJ2-1|.
TGTGCCAGCAGTGATTTAGGGGACAATGAGCAGTTCTTC
CASSDLGDNEQFF
>TRBV3-1/TRBV3-2|.|TRBJ2-6|TRBD2
TGTGCCAGCAGCCGCCAGACTAGCGGGGGAGGCTCTGGGGCCAACGTCCTGACTTTC
CASSRQTSGGGSGANVLTF
>TRBV19|.|TRBJ2-7|TRBD2
TGTGCCAGTAGTACCCGGACTAGCGGGTCCTACGAGCAGTACTTC
CASSTRTSGSYEQYF
>TRBV3-1/TRBV3-2|.|TRBJ2-2|.
TGTGCCAGCGCGGTCAGGGGAGGGATCTTGACCGGGGAGCTGTTTTTT
CASAVRGGILTGELFF
>TRBV19|.|TRBJ1-3|TRBD1
TGTGCCAGTAGAACTACGACAGGGCGCTCTGGAAACACCATATATTTT
CASRTTTGRSGNTIYF
>TRBV5-4|.|TRBJ1-5|TRBD1
TGTGCCAGCAGCCGCAACAGGGGGCTTAATCAGCCCCAGCATTTT
CASSRNRGLNQPQHF
>TRBV5-1|.|TRBJ1-4|.
TGCGCCAGCAGCTTGATTGCAGATATTAATGAAAAACTGTTTTTT
CASSLIADINEKLFF
>TRBV2|.|TRBJ1-5|.
TGTGCCAGCAGTGGGACCGCTTCAGGGCAGCCCCAGCATTTT
CASSGTASGQPQHF
>TRBV5-1|.|TRBJ2-3|TRBD2
TGCGCCAGCATGCCGAGACTAGCGATAGCAGATACGCAGTATTTT
CASMPRLAIADTQYF
>TRBV19|.|TRBJ2-1|TRBD2
TGTGCCAGTAGCCCTGGACTAGCGGGTAAGGAGCAGTTCTTC
CASSPGLAGKEQFF
>TRBV24-1|once|TRBJ2-7|TRBD2
TGTGCCACCAGTGGGGGACTAGGCCCTTACGAGCAGTACTTC
CATSGGLGPYEQYF
>TRBV5-4|.|TRBJ2-1|TRBD2
TGTGCCAGCAGCTTGGGAAGCGGGAGGAAATACAATGAGCAGTTCTTC
CASSLGSGRKYNEQFF
>TRBV6-2/TRBV6-3|few|TRBJ2-1|.
TGTGCCAGCAGTTCGACCAGGGGGGCTTTAGAGCAGTTCTTC
CASSSTRGALEQFF
>TRBV2|few|TRBJ1-2|.
TGTGCCAGCTCCGCGGGAATAGACGCATCTGGCTACACCTTC
CASSAGIDASGYTF
>TRBV3-1/TRBV3-2|.|TRBJ2-7|.
TGTGCCAGCAGCCAAGGGGGCAACGAGCAGTACTTC
CASSQGGNEQYF
>TRBV6-5|once|TRBJ1-4|.
TGTGCCAGCAGTTGGGGCGAAAAACTGTTTTTT
CASSWGEKLFF
>TRBV10-3|.|TRBJ1-4|.
TGTGCCATCAGTGAGTCGGCAGGTGGTAATGAAAAACTGTTTTTT
CAISESAGGNEKLFF
>TRBV2|.|TRBJ2-7|TRBD2
TGTGCCAGCACGGGGACTACCAAAAATTACGAGCAGTACTTC
CASTGTTKNYEQYF
>TRBV18|.|TRBJ2-5|.
TGTGCCAGCTCACCCCCCACAATCAGCCAAGAGACCCAGTACTTC
CASSPPTISQETQYF
>TRBV29-1|once|TRBJ2-7|TRBD1
TGCAGCGTTGAAGTCTTGCAGGGGGCCCACGAGCAGTACTTC
CSVEVLQGAHEQYF
>TRBV2|once|TRBJ1-5|.
TGTGCCAGCACGGACAGTAATCAGCCCCAGCATTTT
CASTDSNQPQHF
>TRBV15|.|TRBJ2-1|TRBD2
TGTGCCACCAGCAGAGACCCCGCTAGCGGGACGGATGAGCAGTTCTTC
CATSRDPASGTDEQFF
>TRBV6-6|.|TRBJ2-7|TRBD2
TGTGCCAGCAGTTTCCCCAGCGGGAGTTTCTACGAGCAGTACTTC
CASSFPSGSFYEQYF
>TRBV6-6|.|TRBJ1-2|.
TGTGCCAGCAGTTCTCGCAGGGTAGCTGGCTACACCTTC
CASSSRRVAGYTF
>TRBV7-8|.|TRBJ2-3|.
TGTGCCAGCAGCCTCCCGGTAGCGGTGCGCACAGATACGCAGTATTTT
CASSLPVAVRTDTQYF
>TRBV14|.|TRBJ1-1|.
TGTGCCAGCAGCCAAGACTACACTGAAGCTTTCTTT
CASSQDYTEAFF
>TRBV29-1|.|TRBJ1-1|TRBD1
TGCAGCGTTGACGCCGGACAGGGGGCGAACACTGAAGCTTTCTTT
CSVDAGQGANTEAFF
>TRBV5-6|.|TRBJ1-1|.
TGTGCCAGCAGCTTGGGGGCGGGGCCCCACTCGGCTTTCTTT
CASSLGAGPHSAFF
>TRBV10-3|.|TRBJ2-7|TRBD1
TGTGCCATCAGGGGGACAGGGTCATCCTACGAGCAGTACTTC
CAIRGTGSSYEQYF
>TRBV11-2|.|TRBJ2-1|TRBD2
TGTGCCAGCAGCTTAGGGACTAGCCGGTTCTTC
CASSLGTSRFF
>TRBV4-3|few|TRBJ1-4|.
TGCGCCCCGGGAGGGGATTGTGAAAAACTGTTTTTT
CAPGGDCEKLFF
>TRBV4-3|once|TRBJ1-4|TRBD1
TGCGCCAGCAGCCAAGAACCCGGGACAGGGAGGACTGAAAAACTGTTTTTT
CASSQEPGTGRTEKLFF
>TRBV6-2/TRBV6-3|.|TRBJ2-7|TRBD2
TGTGCCAGCAGTTCTCACTCTCTAGCGGGAGGGCGCTCCTACGAGCAGTACTTC
CASSSHSLAGGRSYEQYF
>TRBV15|.|TRBJ2-5|TRBD2
TGTGCCACCAGCAGAGATTTATCAGGCGGGAGGGGCGAGACCCAGTACTTC
CATSRDLSGGRGETQYF
>TRBV30|few|TRBJ1-5|TRBD1
TGTGCCTGGAGCGGAACGGGACAGGGGAATCAGCCCCAGCATTTT
CAWSGTGQGNQPQHF
>TRBV15|.|TRBJ2-3|TRBD2
TGTGCCACCAGCAGAGGACTAGCGGGAAACACAGATACGCAGTATTTT
CATSRGLAGNTDTQYF
>TRBV5-4|.|TRBJ2-7|.
TGTGCCAGCAGCTTGGTACCTCCGGACGAGCAGTACTTC
CASSLVPPDEQYF